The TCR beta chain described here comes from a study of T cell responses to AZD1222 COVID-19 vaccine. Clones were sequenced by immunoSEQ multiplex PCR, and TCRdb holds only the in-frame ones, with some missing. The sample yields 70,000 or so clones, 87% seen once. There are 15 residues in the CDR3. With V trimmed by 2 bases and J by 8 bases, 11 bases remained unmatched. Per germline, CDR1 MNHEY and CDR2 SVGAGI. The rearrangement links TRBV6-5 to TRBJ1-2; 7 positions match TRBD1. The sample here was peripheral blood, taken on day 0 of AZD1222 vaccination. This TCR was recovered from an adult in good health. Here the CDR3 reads CASSYTDRTGGGYTF. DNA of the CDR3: TGTGCCAGCAGTTACACGGACAGGACGGGGGGCGGCTACACCTTC.